A selection of T cell receptor beta chains follows, all from one sample in a study of cytomegalovirus exposure and HLA in healthy donors. Only in-frame clones appear in the TCRdb table, and some are missing; sequencing was by immunoSEQ multiplex PCR. The sample records over 100,000 clones, 74% being singletons. Source material: PBMCs. Source of these receptors: a human donor in good health. Both conserved end residues are part of each CDR3. Fields, in order: CDR3 protein, CDR3 DNA, D gene, V gene, clone size, J gene. D genes are given only for firm matches. Rows may omit the clone size; those that give it use once, few, many or a size class.

CDR3: CASSEYSSYEQYF
DNA: TGTGCCAGCAGTGAATACTCCTCCTACGAGCAGTACTTC
D: .
V: TRBV6-1
size: .
J: TRBJ2-7

CDR3: CASSDSSRGASEQFF
DNA: TGTGCCAGCAGTGACTCGAGTCGGGGGGCGAGTGAGCAGTTCTTC
D: .
V: TRBV6-4
size: .
J: TRBJ2-1

CDR3: CSSSLGGAYEQYF
DNA: TGTTCCAGCAGCTTAGGGGGGGCCTACGAGCAGTACTTC
D: .
V: TRBV7-9
size: .
J: TRBJ2-7

CDR3: CASNLLSTEQYF
DNA: TGTGCCAGCAATTTACTGTCAACCGAGCAGTACTTC
D: .
V: TRBV7-8
size: few
J: TRBJ2-7

CDR3: CASSPPEGTRTSYEQYF
DNA: TGTGCCAGCTCACCACCAGAGGGGACTCGGACCTCCTACGAGCAGTACTTC
D: .
V: TRBV18
size: .
J: TRBJ2-7

CDR3: CASSFGDYNEQFF
DNA: TGTGCCAGCAGCTTCGGGGATTACAATGAGCAGTTCTTC
D: .
V: TRBV7-9
size: .
J: TRBJ2-1

CDR3: CASSPWGLADTQYF
DNA: TGTGCCAGCAGTCCCTGGGGACTGGCCGATACGCAGTATTTT
D: .
V: TRBV6-6
size: .
J: TRBJ2-3

CDR3: CASSGDTTSTDTQYF
DNA: TGCGCCAGCAGCGGGGACACCACTAGCACAGATACGCAGTATTTT
D: .
V: TRBV5-1
size: .
J: TRBJ2-3

CDR3: CASSPGTGDNTGELFF
DNA: TGTGCCAGCAGCCCCGGGACAGGGGACAACACCGGGGAGCTGTTTTTT
D: TRBD1
V: TRBV4-2
size: .
J: TRBJ2-2

CDR3: CSVGDRGLYDTQYF
DNA: TGCAGCGTGGGGGACAGGGGGCTGTATGATACGCAGTATTTT
D: TRBD1
V: TRBV29-1
size: .
J: TRBJ2-3

CDR3: CASSLAGGTDTQYF
DNA: TGTGCCAGCAGTTTAGCGGGTGGCACAGATACGCAGTATTTT
D: .
V: TRBV28
size: .
J: TRBJ2-3